This T cell receptor beta chain was documented in a study of blood T cell repertoires in COVID-19. Assay used: immunoSEQ multiplex PCR; TCRdb lists only in-frame clones, some missing. The sample lists roughly 180,000 clones, 86% seen once, with around 8.2% in the top ten. Trimming left V 0 bases short and J 4 bases short, with 15 bases between. Germline V gives CDR1 MNHNS, CDR2 SASEGT. The CDR3 consists of 16 residues. The chain carries TRBV6-1 and TRBJ1-2; D possibly corresponds to TRBD1 (5 bases). This clonotype was obtained from a man aged 60 to 69 with acute or convalescent COVID-19. Sequencing was performed on peripheral blood. The CDR3 spells CASSEAGPTVSYGYTF. The CDR3 DNA follows: TGTGCCAGCAGTGAAGCGGGGCCCACTGTTAGCTATGGCTACACCTTC.